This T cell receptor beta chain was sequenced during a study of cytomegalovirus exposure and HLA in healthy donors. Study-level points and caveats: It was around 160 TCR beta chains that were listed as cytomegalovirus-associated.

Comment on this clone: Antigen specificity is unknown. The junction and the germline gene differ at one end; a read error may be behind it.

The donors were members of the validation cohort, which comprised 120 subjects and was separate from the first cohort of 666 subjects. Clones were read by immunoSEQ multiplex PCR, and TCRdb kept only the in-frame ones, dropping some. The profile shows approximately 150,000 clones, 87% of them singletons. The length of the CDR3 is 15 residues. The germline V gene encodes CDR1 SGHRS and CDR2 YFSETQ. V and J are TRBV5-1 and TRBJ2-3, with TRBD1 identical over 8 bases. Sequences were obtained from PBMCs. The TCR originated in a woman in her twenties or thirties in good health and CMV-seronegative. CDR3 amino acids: CASRLAGGNDDTQYF. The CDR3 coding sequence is TGCGCCAGCAGATTGGCAGGGGGCAATGATGATACGCAGTATTTT.